This entry is about one T cell receptor beta chain. Its antigen is unidentified. PCR primers comprised 60 Vbeta and 13 Jbeta primers. Generated by immunoSEQ multiplex PCR, the TCRdb table keeps only in-frame clones and is missing some. The sample lists 90,000 to 120,000 clones, about 75% occurring once. V lost 3 bases, J lost 2 bases, and 12 bases lay in between. The CDR3 sequence is 15 residues long. Germline V gene data show CDR1 as SGHTS and CDR2 as YDEGEE. This entry belongs to a study of cytomegalovirus exposure and HLA in healthy donors. The study, taken as a whole, reports: Investigators reported fewer than 200 TCR beta chains as tied to cytomegalovirus. Later genetic work tied a missense DCLRE1C variant to beta-chain V and J trimming. Most TCR sequences were uncommon, yet certain public TCRs appeared in many donors. In vitro testing confirmed three CMV-associated chains as specific for CMV antigens.

The sample was PBMCs. The TCR comes from a male donor in good health and CMV-seropositive. This chain joins TRBV5-8 and TRBJ1-5; D gene uncertain. DNA for the CDR3: TGTGCCAGCAGCTCCGAAACCTCGGGCAATCAGCCCCAGCATTTT. Amino acid sequence: CASSSETSGNQPQHF.